The 23 T cell receptor beta chains below were found in one sample sequenced in a study of shared clonotypes between healthy human individuals. TCRdb's copy holds only in-frame clones and misses some; the assay was immunoSEQ multiplex PCR. The sample contains roughly 2.2 million clones, approximately 93% of which appear only once. The sequencing sample was made of naive CD4+ T cells from PBMCs. The subset is: CD45RA+ positively selected. The source is a man aged 18 to 30 in good health. Some clones in this sample may be carry-over from other donors' samples.

This rearrangement joins TRBV6-1 to TRBJ2-5; D gene unclear. The CDR3 is 14 residues long. Per germline, CDR1 MNHNS and CDR2 SASEGT. The germline V and J ends were trimmed by 4 bases and 1 base, with 10 bases remaining between them. The CDR3 spells CASSAGRAQETQYF. The DNA for the CDR3 is TGTGCCAGCAGTGCGGGCCGGGCCCAAGAGACCCAGTACTTC.

The chain combines TRBV5-1 with TRBJ2-7, with D perhaps matching TRBD1 or TRBD2 (6 bases each). The germline V gene encodes CDR1 SGHRS and CDR2 YFSETQ. V gave up 0 bases and J gave up 5 bases, with 18 bases separating them. The CDR3 length is 16 residues. DNA for the CDR3: TGCGCCAGCAGCTTGGTTGTGTTATCGGGGGCCAACGAGCAGTACTTC. It is translated as CASSLVVLSGANEQYF. Combining the CDR3 with reference TRBV5-1 and TRBJ2-7 gives the whole variable domain KAGVTQTPRYLIKTRGQQVTLSCSPISGHRSVSWYQQTPGQGLQFLFEYFSETQRNKGNFPGRFSGRQFSNSRSEMNVSTLELGDSALYLCASSLVVLSGANEQYFGPGTRLTVT.

The CDR3 is CASSLTRGSYAEAFF. As DNA, the CDR3 is TGTGCCAGCAGTTTAACCAGGGGGTCGTACGCTGAAGCTTTCTTT. This chain connects TRBV28 to TRBJ1-1, with 7 positions matching TRBD1. V lost 2 bases to trimming and J lost 6 bases; unmatched junction nucleotides: 9. The CDR3 loop spans 15 amino acids. Per germline, CDR1 MDHEN and CDR2 SYDVKM.

The gene calls are TRBV30 and TRBJ1-3; D unresolved. V was trimmed by 2 bases and J by 2 bases, leaving 7 bases between them. This CDR3 comprises 13 residues. The V gene's germline CDR1 is GTSNPN and CDR2 SVGIG (reference sequence). The CDR3 bases are TGTGCCTGGAGTTTGCTTGCTGGAAACACCATATATTTT. It codes for CAWSLLAGNTIYF.

This sequence joins TRBV11-2 and TRBJ2-1; tentative D call: TRBD2 (5 bases). Trimming stripped 3 bases from V and 5 bases from J, with 17 bases between. Germline V lookup: CDR1 SGHAT, CDR2 FQNNGV. The CDR3 runs to 16 residues. Here the CDR3 reads CASSLAAKRSNNEQFF. CDR3 DNA sequence: TGTGCCAGCAGCTTGGCCGCGAAGCGGAGCAACAATGAGCAGTTCTTC.

This rearrangement joins TRBV4-3 to TRBJ2-5; perhaps TRBD2 as D (6 bases). This CDR3 region has 16 residues. The germline gives CDR1 LGHNA, CDR2 YSLEER. Trimming removed 1 base from V and 5 bases from J, with 17 bases in between. The CDR3 DNA sequence: TGCGCCAGCAGCCAAGGTTATAAGCGCGGGGCGGAGACCCAGTACTTC. Translating gives CASSQGYKRGAETQYF.

The chain links TRBV5-6 to TRBJ1-4; weak D call: TRBD1 (5 bases). CDR3 length: 14 amino acids. Germline CDR1 SGHDT, CDR2 YYEEEE. Trimming took 1 base from V and 5 from J, leaving 9 bases between them. In DNA, the CDR3 is TGTGCCAGCAGCTTGCTAGGGGAAAATGAAAAACTGTTTTTT. Translating gives CASSLLGENEKLFF. Filled out from reference TRBV5-6 and TRBJ1-4, the complete variable domain reads DAGVTQSPTHLIKTRGQQVTLRCSPKSGHDTVSWYQQALGQGPQFIFQYYEEEERQRGNFPDRFSGHQFPNYSSELNVNALLLGDSALYLCASSLLGENEKLFFGSGTQLSVL.

This chain joins TRBV7-2 and TRBJ2-5; D remains ambiguous. Germline V gene lookup returns CDR1 SGHTA and CDR2 FQGNSA. The CDR3 is 12 residues long. Trimming left V 2 bases short and J 4 bases short, with 5 bases between. The CDR3 loop is CASSLLPETQYF. In DNA form, the CDR3 reads TGTGCCAGCAGCTTATTACCAGAGACCCAGTACTTC. The full variable domain, completed using reference TRBV7-2 and TRBJ2-5, is GAGVSQSPSNKVTEKGKDVELRCDPISGHTALYWYRQSLGQGLEFLIYFQGNSAPDKSGLPSDRFSAERTGGSVSTLTIQRTQQEDSAVYLCASSLLPETQYFGPGTRLLVL.

V and J are TRBV28 and TRBJ2-5; D possibly corresponds to TRBD1 (5 bases). Per germline, CDR1 MDHEN and CDR2 SYDVKM. The CDR3 runs 14 residues. The germline V and J ends were trimmed by 2 bases and 3 bases, with 10 bases remaining between them. The DNA of the CDR3 is TGTGCCAGCAGTTTAGTGGGGCCCGAAGAGACCCAGTACTTC. As protein: CASSLVGPEETQYF. Supplemented by reference TRBV28 and TRBJ2-5, the full variable domain reads DVKVTQSSRYLVKRTGEKVFLECVQDMDHENMFWYRQDPGLGLRLIYFSYDVKMKEKGDIPEGYSVSREKKERFSLILESASTNQTSMYLCASSLVGPEETQYFGPGTRLLVL.

The chain is built from TRBV7-8 and TRBJ1-5; 8 bases are shared with TRBD1. The CDR3 is made up of 15 amino acids. From germline, CDR1 is SGHVS and CDR2 FQNEAQ. V lost 5 bases and J lost 4; bases outside the gene matches: 7. The CDR3 loop reads CASSPERQGNQPQHF. The CDR3 bases are TGTGCCAGCAGCCCGGAGCGACAGGGGAATCAGCCCCAGCATTTT.

The rearrangement links TRBV29-1 to TRBJ1-5; D may be TRBD1 (5 bases). V was pared by 8 bases and J by 6 bases, with 17 bases between. Per germline, CDR1 SQVTM and CDR2 ANQGSEA. This CDR3 has 13 residues. The CDR3 protein is CSWAQGWGQPQHF. For the CDR3, the DNA is TGCAGCTGGGCCCAGGGTTGGGGTCAGCCCCAGCATTTT.

The chain couples TRBV7-3 to TRBJ2-2, with 8 bases lining up with TRBD2. The trim removed 5 bases at V and 4 bases at J, leaving 12 bases unmatched. CDR1 and CDR2 from the germline V gene are SGHTA and FQGTGA. CDR3 length: 17 amino acids. Here the CDR3 DNA reads TGTGCCAGCAGCCCTACGGGAGTCCTAGCGGGCACCGGGGAGCTGTTTTTT. It specifies CASSPTGVLAGTGELFF.

The V call is TRBV6-1, the J call TRBJ1-4; 8 bases are a match to TRBD1. This CDR3 has 15 amino acids. CDR1 and CDR2 (germline): MNHNS, SASEGT. Trimming at V came to 3 bases and at J to 9 bases, leaving 9 bases not matched to a gene. CDR3 DNA sequence: TGTGCCAGCAGTGAGGGAATCCAGGGGGCTCAAAAACTGTTTTTT. Translated, it gives CASSEGIQGAQKLFF.

The genes are TRBV19 and TRBJ1-1, with a weak D call TRBD1 (5 bases). The CDR3 length is 14 residues. The germline V gene has CDR1 LNHDA and CDR2 SQIVND (reference sequence). Trimming took off 4 bases at V and 2 bases at J, with 11 bases between the two ends. DNA of the CDR3: TGTGCCAGTAGTACCCACCGGGACAACACTGAAGCTTTCTTT. Translated, it gives CASSTHRDNTEAFF.

In its sample, this clone was seen a few times. The chain carries TRBV11-3 and TRBJ1-5; D gene ambiguous. Looked up from germline, CDR1 is SGHNT and CDR2 is YENEEA. This CDR3 is built from 17 residues. V was trimmed by 1 base and J by 0 bases, leaving 13 bases between them. CDR3 loop: CASSLGTGDYSNQPQHF. The CDR3 nucleotides are TGTGCCAGCAGCTTAGGGACGGGAGACTATAGCAATCAGCCCCAGCATTTT.

The gene calls are TRBV19 and TRBJ1-2, with a weak D call TRBD1 (5 bases). Germline CDR1 and CDR2: LNHDA and SQIVND (reference sequence). V was cut by 8 bases and J by 8 bases, with 15 bases left in between. This CDR3 is 12 amino acids long. CDR3 DNA: TGTGCCAGTGGCAGGGAGGCTGGGGGCTACACCTTC. Translating it yields CASGREAGGYTF.

The V gene is TRBV2, the J gene TRBJ1-1; TRBD1 aligns across 7 bases. Per germline, CDR1 SNHLY and CDR2 FYNNEI. Losses at the gene ends were 7 bases for V and 1 base for J; bases not matched to a gene: 9. The length of the CDR3 is 15 residues. The CDR3 nucleotides are TGTGCCAGCACCACAGCTTACAGGGGGAACACTGAAGCTTTCTTT. Its protein product is CASTTAYRGNTEAFF. Based on the CDR3 plus reference TRBV2 and TRBJ1-1, the full variable domain is EPEVTQTPSHQVTQMGQEVILRCVPISNHLYFYWYRQILGQKVEFLVSFYNNEISEKSEIFDDQFSVERPDGSNFTLKIRSTKLEDSAMYFCASTTAYRGNTEAFFGQGTRLTVV.

This chain joins TRBV11-2 and TRBJ2-3, with a possible D match to TRBD1 (6 bases). The CDR3 runs to 15 residues. Germline V CDR1 and CDR2: SGHAT, FQNNGV. Trimming removed 5 bases at V and 2 bases at J, with 14 bases between. The CDR3 loop is CASSPGQLLTDTQYF. The CDR3 DNA follows: TGTGCCAGCAGCCCCGGACAGTTACTCACAGATACGCAGTATTTT.

This clone has just one count. V gene TRBV27 combines with J gene TRBJ2-2; TRBD2 aligns across 13 bases. Germline V gene lookup returns CDR1 MNHEY and CDR2 SMNVEV (reference sequence). This CDR3 contains 15 residues. Trimming cost V 4 bases and J 6 bases; bases outside gene matches: 2. Written as DNA, the CDR3 is TGTGCCAGCAGTTATGGACTAGCGGGAGCCGGGGAGCTGTTTTTT. It translates to CASSYGLAGAGELFF.

The V gene is TRBV18, the J gene TRBJ2-7, with D perhaps TRBD2 (5 bases). There are 15 residues in the CDR3. CDR1 is KGHSH, CDR2 LQKENI, per germline. Trimming pared 4 bases from V and 0 bases from J, leaving 13 bases between. The CDR3 reads CASSRTARDSYEQYF. The CDR3 DNA sequence: TGTGCCAGCTCACGTACCGCGAGGGACTCCTACGAGCAGTACTTC.

To note about this clone: Additional DNA sequences in this sample encode the identical CDR3. V and J are TRBV18 and TRBJ2-7; the D gene is possibly TRBD1 (6 bases). Germline V lookup: CDR1 KGHSH, CDR2 LQKENI. V was cut by 0 bases and J by 4 bases, with 10 bases left in between. The CDR3 is 14 amino acids. CDR3 loop: CASSPPGQPYEQYF. CDR3 sequence (DNA): TGTGCCAGCTCACCACCCGGACAGCCTTACGAGCAGTACTTC.

The chain links TRBV5-4 to TRBJ2-7, with D perhaps TRBD2 (5 bases). V was cut by 3 bases and J by 3 bases, with 13 bases left in between. Looked up from germline, CDR1 is SGHNT and CDR2 is YYREEE (reference sequence). The CDR3 has 14 amino acids. The CDR3 here is CASSYGSGYYEQYF. As DNA, the CDR3 is TGTGCCAGCAGCTACGGCAGCGGCTACTACGAGCAGTACTTC.

Remarks on this clone: Other nucleotide sequences in the sample specify the same CDR3. The chain uses TRBV2 and TRBJ1-1; D possibly corresponds to TRBD1 (5 bases). Germline assignment: CDR1 SNHLY and CDR2 FYNNEI. This CDR3 spans 12 amino acids. The V end lost 6 bases, the J end lost 2 bases, and 7 bases lay between the germline ends. Here the CDR3 DNA reads TGTGCCAGCAGCCAGGGTAACACTGAAGCTTTCTTT. This translates into CASSQGNTEAFF.